A single sample is the source of the 7 T cell receptor beta chains below, sequenced in a study of cytomegalovirus exposure and HLA in healthy donors (dated by TCRdb to about 2017). The method was the immunoSEQ multiplex PCR assay. A mixture of 60 forward primers for TCR Vbeta segments and 13 reverse primers for TCR Jbeta segments was used in the multiplex PCR. TCRdb obtained this table from immuneACCESS and retained in-frame rearrangements with V and J assigned. These tables miss some clones; where compared with another copy, unresolved V genes account for less than half of the shortfall, and the remainder is unexplained. The sample includes about 170,000 clones, with 76% observed a single time. The ten largest clones add up to roughly 0.76% of the sample. The sample taken for sequencing was PBMCs. The source is a female donor in good health and CMV-seronegative.

The CDR3 loop reads CASSSGGTGGTSNSPLHF. CDR3 in DNA: TGTGCCAGTAGTTCTGGCGGGACAGGGGGAACCTCTAATTCACCCCTCCACTTT. The rearrangement links TRBV19 to TRBJ1-6; 11 positions agree with TRBD1. This CDR3 comprises 18 residues. After removal of 5 bases from V and 6 bases from J, the junction contained 12 bases not matched to a gene. Germline CDR1 and CDR2: LNHDA and SQIVND (reference sequence).

The chain couples TRBV7-2 to TRBJ1-2, with D perhaps TRBD1 (5 bases). This CDR3 spans 15 amino acids. Trimming pared 1 base from V and 4 bases from J, leaving 13 bases between. Germline V gene sequence: CDR1 SGHTA, CDR2 FQGNSA. CDR3: CASSLDPSDSYGYTF. The DNA of the CDR3 is TGTGCCAGCAGCTTAGACCCCTCAGACAGCTATGGCTACACCTTC.

The chain couples TRBV10-3 to TRBJ2-5, with D possibly being TRBD2 (5 bases). The germline CDR1 and CDR2 sequences are ENHRY and SYGVKD. V shed 0 bases and J shed 4 bases, with 12 bases lying between them. The CDR3 has 15 residues. The CDR3 sequence: CAISESSGVRETQYF. In DNA, the CDR3 is TGTGCCATCAGTGAGTCGTCCGGGGTGAGAGAGACCCAGTACTTC.

This clone was observed a handful of times. The V call is TRBV6-5, the J call TRBJ1-1; weak D call: TRBD1 (6 bases). The germline V and J ends were trimmed by 5 bases and 1 base, with 11 bases remaining between them. Germline V CDR1 and CDR2: MNHEY, SVGAGI. The CDR3 is 14 amino acids. CDR3 region: CASSKTGTNTEAFF. For the CDR3, the DNA is TGTGCCAGCAGTAAAACAGGGACGAACACTGAAGCTTTCTTT.

Comment on this clone: Compared with germline, one end of the junction differs, possibly owing to a read error. This rearrangement joins TRBV4-3 to TRBJ2-6; D possibly corresponds to TRBD1 (5 bases). This CDR3 is built from 16 residues. CDR1 is LGHNA, CDR2 YSLEER, per germline. The CDR3, as DNA: TGCGCCAGCAGCCAAGAAGGGGTTTCTGGGGCCAACGGCCTGACTTTC. Translation: CASSQEGVSGANGLTF.

J is TRBJ1-2 and V is TRBV2; D is perhaps TRBD1 (6 bases). This CDR3 region has 15 residues. V dropped 6 bases and J dropped 5 bases, with 19 bases sitting between them. Looked up from germline, CDR1 is SNHLY and CDR2 is FYNNEI. For the CDR3, the DNA is TGTGCCAGCAGCCCACGACAGGAAGTCATTTATGGCTACACCTTC. Translation: CASSPRQEVIYGYTF.

This clone was recorded once. This rearrangement joins TRBV18 to TRBJ2-5; D might be TRBD1 (6 bases). The CDR3 contains 16 residues. Germline loops: CDR1 KGHSH, CDR2 LQKENI. Trimming left V 2 bases short and J 5 bases short, with 18 bases between. The CDR3: CASSPTAGRGDETQYF. The DNA of the CDR3 is TGTGCCAGCTCACCAACCGCGGGCAGGGGAGACGAGACCCAGTACTTC.